This T cell receptor beta chain was captured in a study of T cell responses to AZD1222 COVID-19 vaccine. Measured with immunoSEQ multiplex PCR; TCRdb has only the in-frame clones, and not every one. The sample has some 150,000 clones; about 87% are singletons. Trimming removed 5 bases at V and 5 bases at J, with 15 bases between. Germline V lookup: CDR1 MNHEY, CDR2 SVGEGT. This CDR3 contains 14 residues. The sample here was peripheral blood, taken 28 days after the second AZD1222 dose. This chain links TRBV6-2 or TRBV6-3 with TRBJ1-2; tentatively, D is TRBD1 (5 bases). The TCR was taken from an adult who received the AZD1222 COVID-19 vaccine. In DNA, the CDR3 is TGTGCCAGCAGTAAACCGACAGCGTATTATGGCTACACCTTC. It is translated as CASSKPTAYYGYTF.